The source of this TCR beta chain is a study of CD8 T cells in ankylosing spondylitis. Overall study results and limits: Some motif variants had been reported before (in reactive arthritis synovial fluid and blood). A motif in TCR beta, a set of about eight highly homologous variants, appeared characteristic of ankylosing spondylitis blood. In ankylosing spondylitis patients, matched synovial fluid reportedly showed significant enrichment of disease-linked clones.

Germline loops: CDR1 DFQATT, CDR2 SNEGSKA (reference sequence). V was cut by 6 bases and J by 5 bases, with 8 bases left in between. The CDR3 totals 11 residues. Construction of TCR beta libraries was performed using quantitative 5'-RACE with molecular barcodes. TCRdb reprocessed the 5' RACE reads via MiXCR and lists one record per CDR3 protein. Here the sample spans a few hundred thousand distinct CDR3 sequences, around 24% being singletons. Of note for this clonotype: Its antigen is unidentified.

This chain joins TRBV20-1 and TRBJ2-1; D is uncertain. Source material: blood, either unsorted or a sorted T cell fraction (not recorded which). This clonotype originated in a male donor with ankylosing spondylitis. The CDR3 here is CSARLNNEQFF. The CDR3 DNA reads TGCAGTGCCAGACTCAACAATGAGCAGTTCTTC.